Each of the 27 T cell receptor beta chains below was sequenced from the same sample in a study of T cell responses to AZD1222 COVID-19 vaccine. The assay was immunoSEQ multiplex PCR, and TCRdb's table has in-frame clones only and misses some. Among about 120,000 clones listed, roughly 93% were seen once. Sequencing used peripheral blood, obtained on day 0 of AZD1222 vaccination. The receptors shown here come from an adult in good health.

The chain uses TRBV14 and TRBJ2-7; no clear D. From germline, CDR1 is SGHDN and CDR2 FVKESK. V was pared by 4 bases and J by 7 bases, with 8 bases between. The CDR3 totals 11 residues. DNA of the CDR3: TGTGCCAGCAGCCTTCGAATAGAGCAGTACTTC. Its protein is CASSLRIEQYF.

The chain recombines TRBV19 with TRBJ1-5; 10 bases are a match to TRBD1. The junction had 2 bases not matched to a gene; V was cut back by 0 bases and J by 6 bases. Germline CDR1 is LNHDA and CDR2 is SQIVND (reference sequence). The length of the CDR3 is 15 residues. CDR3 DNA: TGTGCCAGTAGTATAGAGGGACAGGGGAGTCAGCCCCAGCATTTT. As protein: CASSIEGQGSQPQHF.

CDR3 nucleotide sequence: TGTGCCAGCAGACTAAACAGACCTAGCGGTGAGCAGTTCTTC. This codes for CASRLNRPSGEQFF. The J gene is TRBJ2-1, the V gene TRBV2; 7 nucleotides line up with TRBD2. This CDR3 is built from 14 residues. After removal of 6 bases from V and 9 bases from J, the junction contained 11 bases not matched to a gene. The V gene's germline CDR1 is SNHLY and CDR2 FYNNEI.

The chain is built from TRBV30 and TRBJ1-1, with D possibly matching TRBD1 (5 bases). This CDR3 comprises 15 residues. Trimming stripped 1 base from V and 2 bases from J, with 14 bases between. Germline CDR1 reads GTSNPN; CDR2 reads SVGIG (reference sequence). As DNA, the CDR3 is TGTGCCTGGAGTGGAGGGGTCTATTTCAACACTGAAGCTTTCTTT. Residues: CAWSGGVYFNTEAFF.

The CDR3 loop reads CASSPTDTQYF. The DNA for the CDR3 is TGTGCCAGCAGCCCCACAGATACGCAGTATTTT. The V call is TRBV13, the J call TRBJ2-3; D gene ambiguous. Germline lookup yields CDR1 PRHDT and CDR2 FYEKMQ (reference sequence). The V and J ends lost 5 bases and 2 bases respectively, with 2 bases between them. The CDR3 spans 11 residues.

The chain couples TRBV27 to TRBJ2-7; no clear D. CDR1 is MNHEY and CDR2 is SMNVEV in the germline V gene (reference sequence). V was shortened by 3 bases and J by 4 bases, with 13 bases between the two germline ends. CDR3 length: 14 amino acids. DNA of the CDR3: TGTGCCAGCAGTTTGAAGGGCCTCAAATACGAGCAGTACTTC. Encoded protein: CASSLKGLKYEQYF.

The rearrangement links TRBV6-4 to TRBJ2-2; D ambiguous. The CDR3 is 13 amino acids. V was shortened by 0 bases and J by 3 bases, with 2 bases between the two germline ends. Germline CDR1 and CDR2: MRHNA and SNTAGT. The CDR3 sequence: CASSDSDTGELFF. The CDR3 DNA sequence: TGTGCCAGCAGTGACTCTGACACCGGGGAGCTGTTTTTT.

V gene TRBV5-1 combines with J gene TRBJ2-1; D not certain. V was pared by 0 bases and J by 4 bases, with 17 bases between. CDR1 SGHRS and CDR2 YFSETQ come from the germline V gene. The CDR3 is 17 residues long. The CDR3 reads CASSLDPIASLYNEQFF. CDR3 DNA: TGCGCCAGCAGCTTGGACCCTATAGCATCTCTTTACAATGAGCAGTTCTTC.

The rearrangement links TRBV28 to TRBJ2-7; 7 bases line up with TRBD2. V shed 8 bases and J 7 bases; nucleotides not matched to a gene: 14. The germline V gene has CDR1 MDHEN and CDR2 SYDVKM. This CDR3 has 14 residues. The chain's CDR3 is CASVPRAGEIEQYF. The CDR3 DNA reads TGTGCCAGCGTCCCTCGGGCGGGAGAGATTGAGCAGTACTTC.

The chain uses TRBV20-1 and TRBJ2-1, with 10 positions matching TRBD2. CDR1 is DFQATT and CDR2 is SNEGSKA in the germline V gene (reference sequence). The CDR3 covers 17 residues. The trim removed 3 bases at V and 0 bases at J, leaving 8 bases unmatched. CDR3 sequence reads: CSASWLAGEPSYNEQFF. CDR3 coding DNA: TGCAGTGCTAGTTGGCTAGCGGGGGAACCCTCCTACAATGAGCAGTTCTTC.

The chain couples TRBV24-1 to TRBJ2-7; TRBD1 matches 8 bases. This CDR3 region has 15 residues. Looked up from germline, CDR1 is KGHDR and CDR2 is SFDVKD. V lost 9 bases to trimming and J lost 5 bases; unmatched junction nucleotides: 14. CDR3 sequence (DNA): TGTGCCACCTCCTTGGGGCAGGGGGCTGGCCACGAGCAGTACTTC. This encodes CATSLGQGAGHEQYF.

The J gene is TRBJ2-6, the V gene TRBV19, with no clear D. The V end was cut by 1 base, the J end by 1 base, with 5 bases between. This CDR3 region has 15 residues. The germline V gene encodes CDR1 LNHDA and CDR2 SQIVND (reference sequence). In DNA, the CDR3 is TGTGCCAGTAGTATAGGCCTATCTGGGGCCAACGTCCTGACTTTC. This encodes CASSIGLSGANVLTF.

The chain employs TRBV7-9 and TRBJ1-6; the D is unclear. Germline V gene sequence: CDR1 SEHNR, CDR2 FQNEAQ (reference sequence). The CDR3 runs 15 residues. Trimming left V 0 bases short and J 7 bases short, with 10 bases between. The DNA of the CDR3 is TGTGCCAGCAGCTTAGCGTTACCCGAAAATTCACCCCTCCACTTT. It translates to CASSLALPENSPLHF.

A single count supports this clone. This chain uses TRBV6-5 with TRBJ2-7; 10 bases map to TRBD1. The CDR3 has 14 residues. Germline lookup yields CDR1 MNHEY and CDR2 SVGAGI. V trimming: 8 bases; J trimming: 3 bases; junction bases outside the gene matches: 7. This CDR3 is CASSRTGGNYEQYF. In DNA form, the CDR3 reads TGTGCCAGCTCCCGGACAGGGGGTAACTACGAGCAGTACTTC.

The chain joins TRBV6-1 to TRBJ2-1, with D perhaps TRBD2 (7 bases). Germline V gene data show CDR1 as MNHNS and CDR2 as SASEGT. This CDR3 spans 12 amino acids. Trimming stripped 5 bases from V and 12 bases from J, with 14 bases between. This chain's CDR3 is CASSPAGAWQFF. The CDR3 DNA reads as TGTGCCAGCAGTCCGGCGGGGGCTTGGCAGTTCTTC.

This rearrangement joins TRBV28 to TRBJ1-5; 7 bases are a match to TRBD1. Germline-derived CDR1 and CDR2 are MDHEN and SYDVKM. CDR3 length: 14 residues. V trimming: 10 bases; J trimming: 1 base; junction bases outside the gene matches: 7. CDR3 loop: CAIKQGESNQPQHF. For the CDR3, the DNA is TGTGCCATCAAGCAGGGGGAAAGCAATCAGCCCCAGCATTTT.

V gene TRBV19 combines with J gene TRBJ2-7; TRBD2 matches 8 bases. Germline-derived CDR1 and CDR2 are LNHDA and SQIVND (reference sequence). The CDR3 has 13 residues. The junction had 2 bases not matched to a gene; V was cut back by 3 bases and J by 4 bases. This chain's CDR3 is CASSILAGYEQYF. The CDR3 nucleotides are TGTGCCAGTAGTATTCTAGCGGGTTACGAGCAGTACTTC.

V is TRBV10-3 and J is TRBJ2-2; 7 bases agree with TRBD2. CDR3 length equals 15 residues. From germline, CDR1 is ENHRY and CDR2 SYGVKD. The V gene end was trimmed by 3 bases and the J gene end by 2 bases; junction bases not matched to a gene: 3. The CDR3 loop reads CAISDRAGNTGELFF. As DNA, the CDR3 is TGTGCCATCAGTGACAGAGCGGGAAACACCGGGGAGCTGTTTTTT.

CDR3 region: CASSTRVLSSYEQYF. The CDR3 coding sequence is TGTGCCAGTAGTACCAGGGTATTGAGCTCCTACGAGCAGTACTTC. This chain joins TRBV19 and TRBJ2-7; a possible D gene is TRBD1 (5 bases). Looked up from germline, CDR1 is LNHDA and CDR2 is SQIVND (reference sequence). Trimming cost V 4 bases and J 0 bases, with 13 bases left between them. CDR3 size: 15 residues.

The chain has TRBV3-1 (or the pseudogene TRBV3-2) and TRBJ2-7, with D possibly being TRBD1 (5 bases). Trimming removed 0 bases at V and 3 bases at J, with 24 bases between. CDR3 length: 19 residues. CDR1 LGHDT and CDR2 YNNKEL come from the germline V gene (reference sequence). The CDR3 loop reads CASSQDFAVGQGWIYEQYF. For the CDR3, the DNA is TGTGCCAGCAGCCAAGATTTCGCGGTCGGTCAGGGTTGGATCTACGAGCAGTACTTC.

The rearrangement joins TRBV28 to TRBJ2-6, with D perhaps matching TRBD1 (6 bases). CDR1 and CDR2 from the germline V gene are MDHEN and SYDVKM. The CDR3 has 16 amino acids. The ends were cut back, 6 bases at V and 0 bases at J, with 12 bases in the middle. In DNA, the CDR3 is TGTGCCAGCAGAGGACAGCCCGGCTCTGGGGCCAACGTCCTGACTTTC. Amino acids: CASRGQPGSGANVLTF.

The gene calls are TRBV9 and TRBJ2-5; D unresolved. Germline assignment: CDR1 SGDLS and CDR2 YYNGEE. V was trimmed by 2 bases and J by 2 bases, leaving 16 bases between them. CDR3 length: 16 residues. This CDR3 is CASSVGSLMTQETQYF. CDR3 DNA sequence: TGTGCCAGCAGCGTTGGAAGTCTGATGACTCAAGAGACCCAGTACTTC.

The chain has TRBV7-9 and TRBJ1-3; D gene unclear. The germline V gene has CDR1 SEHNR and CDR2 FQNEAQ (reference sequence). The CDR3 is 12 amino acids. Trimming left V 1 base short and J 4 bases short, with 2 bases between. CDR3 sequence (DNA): TGTGCCAGCAGCTTAGAAGGAAACACCATATATTTT. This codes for CASSLEGNTIYF.

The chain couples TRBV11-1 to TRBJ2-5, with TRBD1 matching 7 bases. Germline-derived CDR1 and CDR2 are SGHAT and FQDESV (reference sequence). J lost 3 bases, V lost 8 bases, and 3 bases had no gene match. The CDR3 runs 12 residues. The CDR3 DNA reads TGTGCCAGCTCCGGGACAGAAGAGACCCAGTACTTC. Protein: CASSGTEETQYF.

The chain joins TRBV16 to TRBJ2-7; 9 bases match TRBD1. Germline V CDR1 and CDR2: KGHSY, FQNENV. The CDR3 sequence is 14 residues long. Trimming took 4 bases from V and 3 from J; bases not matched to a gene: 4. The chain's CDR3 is CASSRGQGNYEQYF. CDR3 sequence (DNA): TGTGCCAGCAGCCGCGGACAGGGGAACTACGAGCAGTACTTC.

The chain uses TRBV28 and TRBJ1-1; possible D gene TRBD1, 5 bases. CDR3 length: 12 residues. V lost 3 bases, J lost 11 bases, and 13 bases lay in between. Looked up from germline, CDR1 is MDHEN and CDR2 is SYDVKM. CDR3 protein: CASSFRRGEAFF. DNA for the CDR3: TGTGCCAGCAGTTTTCGGAGGGGTGAGGCTTTCTTT.

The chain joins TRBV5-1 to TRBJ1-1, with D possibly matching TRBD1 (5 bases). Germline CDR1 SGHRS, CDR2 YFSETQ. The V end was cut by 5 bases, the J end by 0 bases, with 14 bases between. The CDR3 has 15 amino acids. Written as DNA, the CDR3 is TGCGCCAGCAGTCCGACGGGGGGGATGAACACTGAAGCTTTCTTT. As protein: CASSPTGGMNTEAFF.